These 15 T cell receptor beta chains were all obtained from the same sample, sequenced in a study of T cells in tumors after PD-1 blockade. Method: immunoSEQ multiplex PCR; TCRdb's copy keeps in-frame clones and lacks some. The profile covers 54,000 or so clones, with around three quarters appearing a single time and roughly 13% taken by the ten largest. The source material was PBMCs, sampled before anti-PD-1 treatment. These receptors were collected from a human donor with basal cell carcinoma.

V is TRBV9 and J is TRBJ1-6, with 10 bases matching TRBD1. This CDR3 is built from 15 residues. J was trimmed by 10 bases and V by 0 bases; bases with no gene match: 4. Germline CDR1 is SGDLS and CDR2 is YYNGEE. The CDR3 sequence: CASSVGGTGESPLHF. DNA for the CDR3: TGTGCCAGCAGCGTAGGAGGGACAGGGGAATCACCCCTCCACTTT.

This chain uses TRBV10-2 with TRBJ1-1; D remains ambiguous. Per germline, CDR1 WSHSY and CDR2 SAAADI. The CDR3 sequence is 14 residues long. V gave up 6 bases and J gave up 1 base, with 12 bases separating them. For the CDR3, the DNA is TGCGCCAGCAGGATGTCGATCGAGAACACTGAAGCTTTCTTT. Translation gives CASRMSIENTEAFF.

CDR3 sequence reads: CASSTQRGAEYGQYF. CDR3 coding DNA: TGTGCCAGCAGCACACAACGGGGGGCTGAGTATGGGCAGTACTTC. V and J are TRBV11-3 and TRBJ2-7; perhaps TRBD2 as D (7 bases). This CDR3 has 15 amino acids. V was trimmed by 5 bases and J by 9 bases, leaving 23 bases between them. The germline V gene encodes CDR1 SGHNT and CDR2 YENEEA. Supplemented by reference TRBV11-3 and TRBJ2-7, the full variable domain reads EAGVVQSPRYKIIEKKQPVAFWCNPISGHNTLYWYLQNLGQGPELLIRYENEEAVDDSQLPKDRFSAERLKGVDSTLKIQPAELGDSAVYLCASSTQRGAEYGQYFGPGTRLTVT.

The rearrangement joins TRBV12-3 or TRBV12-4 to TRBJ1-2; D is undetermined. V was pared by 5 bases and J by 4 bases, with 8 bases between. This CDR3 contains 12 residues. CDR3 bases: TGTGCCAGCAGTCTACGGGTCTATGGCTACACCTTC. This sequence encodes CASSLRVYGYTF.

CDR3 sequence: CASSLDIGYGYTF. The CDR3 region has the DNA TGTGCCAGCAGCTTAGACATCGGCTATGGCTACACCTTC. The J gene is TRBJ1-2, the V gene TRBV7-8; D call uncertain. V was trimmed by 1 base and J by 4 bases, leaving 7 bases between them. The germline V gene has CDR1 SGHVS and CDR2 FQNEAQ. This CDR3 comprises 13 residues.

This chain connects TRBV5-1 to TRBJ1-1; D is unresolved. The CDR3 loop spans 14 amino acids. The V gene lost 2 bases and the J gene lost 2 bases, with 10 bases spanning the gap. Germline V gives CDR1 SGHRS, CDR2 YFSETQ. The CDR3 DNA reads as TGCGCCAGCAGCTTAACGACACTCAACACTGAAGCTTTCTTT. It translates to CASSLTTLNTEAFF.

V and J are TRBV10-2 and TRBJ1-6, with D unclear. V was clipped by 7 bases and J by 7 bases, with 11 bases between them. The CDR3 extends over 13 amino acids. In germline, CDR1 is WSHSY, CDR2 SAAADI. CDR3 sequence reads: CASTDNHNSPLHF. The CDR3 region has the DNA TGCGCCAGCACCGACAACCACAATTCACCCCTCCACTTT.

The chain recombines TRBV7-2 with TRBJ1-1; 8 positions agree with TRBD1. CDR1 is SGHTA, CDR2 FQGNSA, per germline. The ends lost 1 base at V and 1 base at J; junction bases unmatched: 14. This CDR3 region has 19 residues. CDR3 in DNA: TGTGCCAGCAGCTTAGTCTTGATCGGACAGGGAGGGAGGAACACTGAAGCTTTCTTT. Its translation: CASSLVLIGQGGRNTEAFF.

V and J are TRBV3-1 (or the pseudogene TRBV3-2) and TRBJ1-4; D remains ambiguous. Trimming took off 3 bases at V and 0 bases at J, with 11 bases between the two ends. CDR1 is LGHDT and CDR2 is YNNKEL in the germline V gene (reference sequence). This CDR3 has 16 amino acids. The CDR3 protein is CASSQVDGATNEKLFF. CDR3 coding DNA: TGTGCCAGCAGCCAGGTTGACGGCGCAACTAATGAAAAACTGTTTTTT.

This rearrangement joins TRBV12-3 or TRBV12-4 to TRBJ1-5; the match to TRBD1 covers 7 bases. V was clipped by 6 bases and J by 4 bases; unmatched bases: 3. The CDR3 contains 13 residues. The CDR3 DNA reads TGTGCCAGCAGACGGGACAGTAATCAGCCCCAGCATTTT. This encodes CASRRDSNQPQHF.

This clone was counted a few times. The chain is built from TRBV12-3 or TRBV12-4 and TRBJ1-5; no definite D call. The CDR3 is 13 amino acids. Trimming stripped 0 bases from V and 3 bases from J, with 3 bases between. CDR3 sequence reads: CASSLAANQPQHF. DNA for the CDR3: TGTGCCAGCAGTTTAGCGGCCAATCAGCCCCAGCATTTT.

A single count supports this clone. This chain joins TRBV3-1 (or the pseudogene TRBV3-2) and TRBJ1-5; D uncertain. V lost 4 bases and J 4 bases, leaving 5 bases between the germline ends. The length of the CDR3 is 12 residues. The V gene's germline CDR1 is LGHDT and CDR2 YNNKEL (reference sequence). The CDR3 DNA reads TGTGCCAGCAGCCTGCCTAATCAGCCCCAGCATTTT. Translating it yields CASSLPNQPQHF.

A note on this clone: Distinct nucleotide sequences in the sample also encode this CDR3. The chain carries TRBV6-1 and TRBJ1-3, with D hard to call. Germline CDR1 and CDR2: MNHNS and SASEGT. V lost 4 bases and J lost 2, with 18 bases in between. The CDR3 covers 17 residues. In nucleotides, the CDR3 is TGTGCCAGCAGTGCAGCCAGCGACCTAGCAGCTGGAAACACCATATATTTT. Translating gives CASSAASDLAAGNTIYF.

This clone was detected many times. The gene calls are TRBV2 and TRBJ2-2; no reliable D call. Germline assignment: CDR1 SNHLY and CDR2 FYNNEI. With 4 bases removed from V and 0 bases from J, the gap between germline ends came to 6 bases. This CDR3 is built from 14 residues. This CDR3 is CASSAGTNTGELFF. For the CDR3, the DNA is TGTGCCAGCAGTGCAGGAACGAACACCGGGGAGCTGTTTTTT.

The rearrangement uses TRBV28 and TRBJ2-5, with 7 bases fitting TRBD1. The CDR3 length is 14 residues. Germline CDR1 reads MDHEN; CDR2 reads SYDVKM. The V gene end was trimmed by 6 bases and the J gene end by 3 bases; junction bases not matched to a gene: 7. As DNA, the CDR3 is TGTGCCAGCAGCCGAGTCGGGACAGAAGAGACCCAGTACTTC. It specifies CASSRVGTEETQYF.